Listed below are T cell receptor beta chains from one sample, sequenced in a study of PD-L1 blockade in urothelial cancer. This table comes from immunoSEQ multiplex PCR, and its TCRdb copy is limited to in-frame clones, with some not included. The profile covers about 2,500 clones, with 37% appearing a single time and 15% to 20% taken by the ten largest. The starting material was tumor tissue, obtained before atezolizumab (anti-PD-L1) treatment. The source is a man aged 55 to 70 with urothelial cancer. Both conserved end residues are part of each CDR3. D genes are given only for firm matches. Expanded clones get a size class; other rows say once, few or many, or leave the size out.

-	-	TRBV30	TRBJ2-3	CAWSGGDLPTDTQYF	TGTGCCTGGAGCGGCGGGGACCTTCCCACAGATACGCAGTATTTT
few	-	TRBV28	TRBJ1-1	CASSRDSTEAFF	TGTGCCAGCAGCCGGGACTCCACTGAAGCTTTCTTT
-	-	TRBV9	TRBJ1-4	CASGRGLTNEKLFF	TGTGCCAGCGGAAGGGGGTTAACTAATGAAAAACTGTTTTTT
-	TRBD1	TRBV30	TRBJ1-6	CAWSDSGGMGSPLHF	TGTGCCTGGAGTGACTCAGGGGGCATGGGATCACCCCTCCACTTT
large	-	TRBV11-3	TRBJ1-1	CASSLSGQNTEAFF	TGTGCCAGCAGCTTATCCGGCCAGAACACTGAAGCTTTCTTT
-	TRBD2	TRBV2	TRBJ2-3	CASSPSGGRTDTQYF	TGTGCCAGCAGCCCTAGCGGGGGGAGGACAGATACGCAGTATTTT
-	-	TRBV28	TRBJ2-1	CASTSPVENEQFF	TGTGCCAGCACCTCCCCCGTGGAGAATGAGCAGTTCTTC
few	TRBD1	TRBV19	TRBJ1-1	CASSPQDRGGNTEAFF	TGTGCCAGTAGTCCTCAAGACAGGGGAGGGAACACTGAAGCTTTCTTT
-	-	TRBV25-1	TRBJ2-2	CASSQQGNTGELFF	TGTGCCAGCAGTCAACAGGGGAACACCGGGGAGCTGTTTTTT
-	-	TRBV19	TRBJ2-1	CASSPMRGDEQFF	TGTGCCAGTAGTCCTATGCGGGGCGACGAGCAGTTCTTC
-	-	TRBV19	TRBJ1-1	CASSKGWGVMNTEAFF	TGTGCCAGTTCAAAAGGTTGGGGCGTCATGAACACTGAAGCTTTCTTT
medium-sized	-	TRBV9	TRBJ2-7	CASSEERYEQYF	TGTGCCAGCAGTGAAGAACGCTACGAGCAGTACTTC
-	TRBD2	TRBV18	TRBJ2-7	CASSPTSGGPGEYF	TGTGCCAGCTCACCGACTAGCGGGGGGCCGGGGGAGTACTTC
-	-	TRBV15	TRBJ1-4	CATSRSRGAGGEKLFF	TGTGCCACCAGCAGGAGCAGGGGAGCAGGTGGTGAAAAACTGTTTTTT
-	-	TRBV19	TRBJ1-5	CASSIFGQINQPQHF	TGTGCCAGTAGTATATTCGGGCAGATCAATCAGCCCCAGCATTTT
medium-sized	TRBD1	TRBV9	TRBJ1-6	CASSQTGGDSPLHF	TGTGCCAGCAGTCAAACAGGGGGCGATTCACCCCTCCACTTT
few	TRBD1	TRBV9	TRBJ2-7	CASSPRTGLFYEQYF	TGTGCCAGCAGCCCCCGGACAGGGTTATTCTACGAGCAGTACTTC
-	TRBD1	TRBV19	TRBJ1-2	CASTPGGISYGYTF	TGTGCCAGTACCCCAGGGGGGATTTCCTATGGCTACACCTTC
-	TRBD1	TRBV25-1	TRBJ1-2	CASSLSGTGGAHYGYTF	TGTGCCAGCAGTCTCTCCGGGACAGGGGGCGCCCACTATGGCTACACCTTC
-	-	TRBV18	TRBJ1-1	CASSPGIGTTEAFF	TGTGCCAGCTCACCGGGGATTGGAACCACTGAAGCTTTCTTT
-	TRBD1	TRBV15	TRBJ1-5	CATSTRQGFQPQHF	TGTGCCACCAGCACCAGACAGGGCTTTCAGCCCCAGCATTTT
few	TRBD1	TRBV7-6	TRBJ2-3	CASSFQDRAMADTQYF	TGTGCCAGCAGCTTTCAGGACAGGGCAATGGCAGATACGCAGTATTTT
few	TRBD1	TRBV19	TRBJ1-5	CASRNLQGADQPQHF	TGTGCCAGTAGGAACCTACAGGGGGCTGATCAGCCCCAGCATTTT
-	-	TRBV19	TRBJ2-1	CASSIGTRGSYNEQFF	TGTGCCAGTAGTATAGGAACCCGGGGGTCCTACAATGAGCAGTTCTTC
few	-	TRBV28	TRBJ2-6	CASSSWGSGANVLTF	TGTGCCAGCAGTTCGTGGGGGTCTGGGGCCAACGTCCTGACTTTC
few	TRBD1	TRBV11-3	TRBJ2-7	CASSLEQGLYEQYF	TGTGCCAGCAGCTTAGAACAGGGGCTCTACGAGCAGTACTTC